One T cell receptor beta chain is described in this entry. Its antigen is unknown. Its ends do not fully match the called genes, so a read error is possible. Germline CDR1 SGHAT, CDR2 FQNNGV. CDR3 length equals 13 residues. Co-extraction yielded RNA and DNA from 20-30 mg of unsorted bulk tissue. The input was about 490 ng total RNA; TCR beta cDNA was made from it with a constant-region primer. Slightly modified ARM-PCR, run as three nested multiplex PCR rounds, produced the TCR beta libraries. Investigators reported that the first two PCR rounds, at roughly 11 cycles each, used TRBV1-TRBV30 forward primers with a C-beta reverse primer. TCRdb reprocessed the multiplex PCR reads with MiXCR, giving one entry per CDR3 protein. The table shows more than 70,000 distinct CDR3 sequences, with 69% occurring only once. The data belong to a study of tumor-infiltrating lymphocytes in primary liver carcinoma. Study-level background: About 3.5 to 8 million productive TCRbeta reads were obtained from the samples, with similar numbers across tissue types. Overall study findings and caveats: Whereas tumor region pairs overlapped more, tumor-adjacent and tumor-blood pairs overlapped less.

The sequence was collected from a man aged 40-49 years with primary liver carcinoma and hepatitis B virus infection. Material: tumor-adjacent normal liver tissue. The chain joins TRBV11-2 to TRBJ1-1; maybe TRBD1 (5 bases). The CDR3 DNA is TGTACCAGCAGCTTAGCTAGCGGGACGGAAGCTTTCTTT. It is translated as CTSSLASGTEAFF.